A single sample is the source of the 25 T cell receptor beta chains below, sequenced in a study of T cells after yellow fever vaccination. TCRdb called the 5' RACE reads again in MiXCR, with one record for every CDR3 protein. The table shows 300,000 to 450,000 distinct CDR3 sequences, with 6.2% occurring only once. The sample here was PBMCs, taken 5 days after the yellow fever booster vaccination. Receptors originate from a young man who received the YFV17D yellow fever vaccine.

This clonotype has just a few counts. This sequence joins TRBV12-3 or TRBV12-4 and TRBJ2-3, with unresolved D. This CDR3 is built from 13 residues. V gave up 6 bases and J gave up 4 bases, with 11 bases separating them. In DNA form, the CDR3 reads TGTGCCAGCAGAGCCGCGCTTTCAGATACGCAGTATTTT. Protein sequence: CASRAALSDTQYF.

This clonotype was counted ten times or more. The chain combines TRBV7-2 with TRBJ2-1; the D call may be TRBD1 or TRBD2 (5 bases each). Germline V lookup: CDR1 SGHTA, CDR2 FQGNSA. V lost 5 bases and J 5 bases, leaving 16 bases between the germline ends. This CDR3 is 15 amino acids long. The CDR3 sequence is CASSPPGTGNNEQFF. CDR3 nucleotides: TGTGCCAGCAGCCCCCCCGGGACGGGTAACAATGAGCAGTTCTTC.

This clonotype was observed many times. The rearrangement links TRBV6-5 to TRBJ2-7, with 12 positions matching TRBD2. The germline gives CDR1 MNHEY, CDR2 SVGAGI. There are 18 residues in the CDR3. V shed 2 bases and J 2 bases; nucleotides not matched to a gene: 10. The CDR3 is CASSYQTGLAGGTYEQYF. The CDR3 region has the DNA TGTGCCAGCAGTTACCAGACCGGCCTAGCGGGAGGGACCTACGAGCAGTACTTC.

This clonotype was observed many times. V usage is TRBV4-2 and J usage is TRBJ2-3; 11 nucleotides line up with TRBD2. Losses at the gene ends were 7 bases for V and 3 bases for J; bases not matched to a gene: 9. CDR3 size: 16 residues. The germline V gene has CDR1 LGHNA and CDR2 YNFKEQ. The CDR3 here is CASTAGLAGGTDTQYF. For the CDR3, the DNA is TGTGCCAGCACCGCGGGGCTAGCGGGAGGTACAGATACGCAGTATTTT.

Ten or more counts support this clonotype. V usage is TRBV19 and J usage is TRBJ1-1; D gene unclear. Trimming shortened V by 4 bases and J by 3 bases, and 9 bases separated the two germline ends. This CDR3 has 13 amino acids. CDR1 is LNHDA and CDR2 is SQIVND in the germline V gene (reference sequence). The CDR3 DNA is TGTGCCAGTAGTACCCTTAAAGACACTGAAGCTTTCTTT. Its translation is CASSTLKDTEAFF. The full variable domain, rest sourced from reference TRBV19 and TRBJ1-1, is DGGITQSPKYLFRKEGQNVTLSCEQNLNHDAMYWYRQDPGQGLRLIYYSQIVNDFQKGDIAEGYSVSREKKESFPLTVTSAQKNPTAFYLCASSTLKDTEAFFGQGTRLTVV.

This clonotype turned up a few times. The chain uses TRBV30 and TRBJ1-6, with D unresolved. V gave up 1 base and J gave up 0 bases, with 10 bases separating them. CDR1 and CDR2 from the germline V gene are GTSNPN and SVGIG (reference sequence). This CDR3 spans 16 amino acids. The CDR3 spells CAWSAGSNSYNSPLHF. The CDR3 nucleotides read TGTGCCTGGAGTGCAGGATCCAACTCCTATAATTCACCCCTCCACTTT.

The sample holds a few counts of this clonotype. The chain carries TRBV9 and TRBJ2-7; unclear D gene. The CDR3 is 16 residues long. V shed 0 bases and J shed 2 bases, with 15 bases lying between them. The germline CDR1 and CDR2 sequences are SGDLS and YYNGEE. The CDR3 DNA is TGTGCCAGCAGCGTAGAAATCCGGGCGGCCCCCTACGAGCAGTACTTC. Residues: CASSVEIRAAPYEQYF.

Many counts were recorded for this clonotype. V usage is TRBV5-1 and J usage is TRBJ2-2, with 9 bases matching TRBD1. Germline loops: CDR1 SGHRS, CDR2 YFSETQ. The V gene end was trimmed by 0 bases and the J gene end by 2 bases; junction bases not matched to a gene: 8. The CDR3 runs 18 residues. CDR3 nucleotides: TGCGCCAGCAGCTTGGGCGATCCGGGACAGGGTAACACCGGGGAGCTGTTTTTT. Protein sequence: CASSLGDPGQGNTGELFF.

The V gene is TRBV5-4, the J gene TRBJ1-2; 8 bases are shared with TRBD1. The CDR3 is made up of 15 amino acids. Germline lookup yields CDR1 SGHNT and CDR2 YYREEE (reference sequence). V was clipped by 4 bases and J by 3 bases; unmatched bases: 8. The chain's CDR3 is CASSRAGGAYYGYTF. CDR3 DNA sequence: TGTGCCAGCAGCAGAGCAGGGGGCGCCTACTATGGCTACACCTTC. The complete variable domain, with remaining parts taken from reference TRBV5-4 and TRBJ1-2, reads ETGVTQSPTHLIKTRGQQVTLRCSSQSGHNTVSWYQQALGQGPQFIFQYYREEENGRGNFPPRFSGLQFPNYSSELNVNALELDDSALYLCASSRAGGAYYGYTFGSGTRLTVV.

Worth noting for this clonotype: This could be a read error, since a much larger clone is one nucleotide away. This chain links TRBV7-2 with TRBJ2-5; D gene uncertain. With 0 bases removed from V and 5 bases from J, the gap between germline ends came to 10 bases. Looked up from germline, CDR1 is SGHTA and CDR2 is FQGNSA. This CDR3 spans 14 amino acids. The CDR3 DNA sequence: TGTGCCAGCAGCTTAGCTACCAACGCGGAGACCCAGTACTTC. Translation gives CASSLATNAETQYF. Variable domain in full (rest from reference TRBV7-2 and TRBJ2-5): GAGVSQSPSNKVTEKGKDVELRCDPISGHTALYWYRQSLGQGLEFLIYFQGNSAPDKSGLPSDRFSAERTGGSVSTLTIQRTQQEDSAVYLCASSLATNAETQYFGPGTRLLVL.

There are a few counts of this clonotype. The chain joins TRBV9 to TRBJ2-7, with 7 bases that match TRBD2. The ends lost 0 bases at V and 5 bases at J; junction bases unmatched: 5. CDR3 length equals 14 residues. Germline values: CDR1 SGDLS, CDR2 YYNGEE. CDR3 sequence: CASSVVAGTNEQYF. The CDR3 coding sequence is TGTGCCAGCAGCGTAGTCGCCGGGACTAACGAGCAGTACTTC.

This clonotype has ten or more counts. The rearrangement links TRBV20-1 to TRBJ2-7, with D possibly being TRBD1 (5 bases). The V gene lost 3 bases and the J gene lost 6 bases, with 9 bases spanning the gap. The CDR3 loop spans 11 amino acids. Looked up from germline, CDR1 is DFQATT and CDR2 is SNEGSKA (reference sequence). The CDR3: CSASGTGEQYF. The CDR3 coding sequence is TGCAGTGCTAGCGGCACAGGCGAGCAGTACTTC.

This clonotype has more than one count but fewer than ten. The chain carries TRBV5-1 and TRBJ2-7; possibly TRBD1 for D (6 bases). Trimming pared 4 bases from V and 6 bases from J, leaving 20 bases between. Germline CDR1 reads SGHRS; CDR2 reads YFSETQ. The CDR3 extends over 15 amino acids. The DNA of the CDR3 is TGCGCCAGCAGCCCACAGGGAGCAGGGGAATTCGAGCAGTACTTC. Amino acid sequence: CASSPQGAGEFEQYF.

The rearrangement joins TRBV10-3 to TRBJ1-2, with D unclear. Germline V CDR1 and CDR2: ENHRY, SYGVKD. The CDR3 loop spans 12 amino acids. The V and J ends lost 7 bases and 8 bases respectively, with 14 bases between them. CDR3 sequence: CAITQGRRGYTF. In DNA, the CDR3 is TGTGCCATCACCCAAGGTCGGCGGGGCTACACCTTC.

The CDR3 coding sequence is TGCAGTGCAAAAGGCCCAGCGGGAGTATCCCCCGGGGAGCTGTTTTTT. Protein: CSAKGPAGVSPGELFF. The V and J genes are TRBV20-1 and TRBJ2-2, with 8 bases matching TRBD2. The J segment lost 6 bases and the V segment lost 6 bases, leaving 15 bases of the junction unmatched. This CDR3 has 16 amino acids. The germline gives CDR1 DFQATT, CDR2 SNEGSKA (reference sequence).

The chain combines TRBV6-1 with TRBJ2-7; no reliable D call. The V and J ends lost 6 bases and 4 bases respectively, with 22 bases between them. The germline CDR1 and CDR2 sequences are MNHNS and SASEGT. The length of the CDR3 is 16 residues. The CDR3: CASRPRRRANSYEQYF. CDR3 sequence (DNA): TGTGCCAGCAGGCCTCGTCGAAGAGCGAATTCGTACGAGCAGTACTTC.

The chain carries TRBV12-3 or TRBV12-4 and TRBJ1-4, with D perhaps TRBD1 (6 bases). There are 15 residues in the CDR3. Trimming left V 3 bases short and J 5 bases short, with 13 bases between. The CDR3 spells CASSLAQGVNEKLFF. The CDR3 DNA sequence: TGTGCCAGCAGTTTGGCACAGGGAGTCAATGAAAAACTGTTTTTT.

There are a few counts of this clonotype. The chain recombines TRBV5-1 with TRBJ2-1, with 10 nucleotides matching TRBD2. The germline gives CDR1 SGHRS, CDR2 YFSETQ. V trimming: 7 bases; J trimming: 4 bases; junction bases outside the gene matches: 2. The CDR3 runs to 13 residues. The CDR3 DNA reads TGCGCCAGCGGACTAGCGGAATACAATGAGCAGTTCTTC. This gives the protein CASGLAEYNEQFF.

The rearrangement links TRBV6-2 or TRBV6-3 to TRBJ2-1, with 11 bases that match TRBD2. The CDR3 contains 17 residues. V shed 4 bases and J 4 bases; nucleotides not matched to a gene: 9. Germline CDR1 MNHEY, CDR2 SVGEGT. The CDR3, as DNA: TGTGCCAGCAGTTTCCGATCGACTAGCGGGGCGTACAATGAGCAGTTCTTC. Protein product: CASSFRSTSGAYNEQFF.

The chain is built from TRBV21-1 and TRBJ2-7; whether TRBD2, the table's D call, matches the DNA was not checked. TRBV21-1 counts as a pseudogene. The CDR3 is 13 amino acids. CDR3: CASSNTRTYEQYF. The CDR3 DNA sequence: TGTGCCAGCAGCAACACTAGGACCTACGAGCAGTACTTC.

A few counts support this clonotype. CDR3 DNA sequence: TGTGCCAGCAGCCCAAATATTTTGGGACTAGCGGGAGGTACCGGGGAGCTGTTTTTT. Protein sequence: CASSPNILGLAGGTGELFF. This chain joins TRBV11-2 and TRBJ2-2; TRBD2 aligns across 15 bases. The CDR3 covers 19 residues. V was pared by 5 bases and J by 5 bases, with 12 bases of the junction left unmatched. The germline V gene encodes CDR1 SGHAT and CDR2 FQNNGV.

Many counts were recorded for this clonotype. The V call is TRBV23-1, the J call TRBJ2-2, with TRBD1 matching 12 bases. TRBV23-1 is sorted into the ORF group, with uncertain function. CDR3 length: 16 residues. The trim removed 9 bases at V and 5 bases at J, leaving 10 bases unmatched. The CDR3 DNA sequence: TGCGCCAGTCCTTCTCCGGGACAGGGGGCTACCGGGGAGCTGTTTTTT. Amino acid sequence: CASPSPGQGATGELFF.

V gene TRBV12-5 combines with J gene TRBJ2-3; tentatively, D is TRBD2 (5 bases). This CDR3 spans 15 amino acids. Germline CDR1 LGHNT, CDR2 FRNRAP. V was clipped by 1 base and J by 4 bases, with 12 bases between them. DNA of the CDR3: TGTGCTAGTGGTTTGGGGACTGGGTACCCAGATACGCAGTATTTT. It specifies CASGLGTGYPDTQYF.

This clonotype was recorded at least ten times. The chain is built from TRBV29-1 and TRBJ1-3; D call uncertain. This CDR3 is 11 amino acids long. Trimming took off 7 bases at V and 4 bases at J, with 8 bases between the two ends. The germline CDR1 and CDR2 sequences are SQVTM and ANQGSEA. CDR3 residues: CSATMGNTIYF. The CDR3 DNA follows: TGCAGCGCGACCATGGGAAACACCATATATTTT.

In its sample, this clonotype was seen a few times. CDR3 DNA sequence: TGTGCCAGCAACGGACAGTATAGCAATCAGCCCCAGCATTTT. Translated: CASNGQYSNQPQHF. The chain links TRBV6-1 to TRBJ1-5; a possible D gene is TRBD1 (6 bases). Trimming pared 7 bases from V and 0 bases from J, leaving 10 bases between. The CDR3 length is 14 residues. Germline CDR1 is MNHNS and CDR2 is SASEGT.